This TCR beta chain was obtained from a study of CD8 T cells in ankylosing spondylitis (dated by TCRdb to 2016 to 2017). Background for the entire study: To find TCR variants linked to disease, the study profiled T cell receptor beta repertoires in ankylosing spondylitis patients and healthy donors. The full study cohort comprised about 23 ankylosing spondylitis patients and 85 to 120 healthy donors. Peripheral blood was sampled, and synovial fluid was additionally collected from ankylosing spondylitis patients. Overall results and qualifications from the work: A CD8+ phenotype was shown by the disease-linked clones, which were found at relatively low frequencies in peripheral blood. Blood from ankylosing spondylitis patients appeared to be characterized by a TCR beta motif made up of about 8 highly homologous amino acid variants. The disease-linked clones were reported as significantly enriched in matched synovial fluid samples from ankylosing spondylitis patients. Some motif variants were previously reported in synovial fluid and blood of reactive arthritis patients, suggesting common disease-initiation mechanisms.

Regarding this clonotype: Its recognized antigen is unknown. No qualities accompany the bases; no much larger clone lies one base away.

TCRdb lists the instrument as Illumina HiSeq 2500. TCR beta libraries were prepared by quantitative 5'-RACE with molecular barcodes. The authors processed their data as follows. To identify disease-linked TCR variants, a new computational method was used, one built on a probabilistic model of VDJ rearrangement. TCRdb applied fastp at Q25 and MiXCR to the public reads, then kept only in-frame beta chains. Identical CDR3 proteins give one entry, which carries the most common genes and DNA. The V and J calls and clone size are TCRdb's, not the authors'. In this sample the table shows about 160,000 distinct CDR3 sequences, approximately 20% of which occur a single time. Jointly, the top ten make up over 7% of the sample. Looking up the germline V gene (reference sequence) yields CDR1 SEHNR and CDR2 FQNEAQ. V gives up 4 bases and J gives up 0 bases, and the segment between their germline ends measures 16 bases. The CDR3 runs 17 residues from the cysteine to the phenylalanine. The DNA shown is the 51-base CDR3, in frame from base 1.

The chain was built from TRBV7-9 and TRBJ2-1, with the D gene not confidently named. Input material: blood, either unsorted or a sorted T cell fraction (not recorded which). The clonotype comes from a male donor with ankylosing spondylitis or in good health (not recorded which). The CDR3 region has the sequence CASSSRLPPDSYNEQFF. The DNA sequence follows: TGTGCCAGCAGCTCCCGACTGCCTCCGGACTCCTACAATGAGCAGTTCTTC. The variable domain in full, with residues beyond the CDR3 obtained from the reference TRBV7-9 and TRBJ2-1 genes, is DTGVSQNPRHKITKRGQNVTFRCDPISEHNRLYWYRQTLGQGPEFLTYFQNEAQLEKSRLLSDRFSAERPKGSFSTLEIQRTEQGDSAMYLCASSSRLPPDSYNEQFFGPGTRLTVL.